The clone carrying this T cell receptor (beta chain) was seen a few times. Its antigen is currently unknown. The data were taken from a study of metastatic and nonmetastatic thyroid tumors. On the study more broadly: Repertoires were compared across blood and tumor or nodule tissue from malignant and benign thyroid patients. General observations from the study: Reported TCR beta diversity, measured in blood and tumor, was significantly higher for malignant thyroid tumors than for benign nodules.

Germline V lookup: CDR1 LGHDT, CDR2 YNNKEL (reference sequence). Losses at the gene ends were 4 bases for V and 1 base for J; bases not matched to a gene: 9. The CDR3 spans 17 residues. All patients were untreated before thyroid surgery. As processed by the authors: It was from CDR3 differences across clinicopathological groups that a distant-metastasis classifier for papillary thyroid cancer was built. With MiXCR, TCRdb called clones anew from the PCR reads. Clone size and V and J calls follow TCRdb, not the original study. The data hold 84,000 or so clones, with 8.6% observed a single time. Sequenced input: blood. The J gene is TRBJ2-3, the V gene TRBV3-1; 9 bases align to TRBD2. The source is a female donor with papillary thyroid cancer or a benign thyroid nodule (not recorded which). Some clones in this sample may be carry-over from other donors' samples. CDR3 nucleotides: TGTGCCAGCAGCCCCGGCTCTTCTAGCGGGGGCACAGATACGCAGTATTTT. This translates into CASSPGSSSGGTDTQYF.